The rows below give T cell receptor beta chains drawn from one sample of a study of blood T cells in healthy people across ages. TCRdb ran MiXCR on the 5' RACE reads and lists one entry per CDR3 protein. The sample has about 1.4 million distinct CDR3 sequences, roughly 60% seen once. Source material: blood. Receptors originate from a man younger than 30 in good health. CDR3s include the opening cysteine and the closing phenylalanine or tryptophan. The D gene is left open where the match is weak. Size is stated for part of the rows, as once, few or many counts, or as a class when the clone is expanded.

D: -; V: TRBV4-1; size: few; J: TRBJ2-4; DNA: TGCGCCAGCAGCCAAGTTGGGGACCCACGGCAGTACTTC; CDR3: CASSQVGDPRQYF
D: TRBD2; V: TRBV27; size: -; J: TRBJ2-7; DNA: TGTGCCAGCAGTTTGACGGGACTAGCGATAAGCTCCTACGAGCAGTACTTC; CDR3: CASSLTGLAISSYEQYF
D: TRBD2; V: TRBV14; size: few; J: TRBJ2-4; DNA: TGTGCCAGCAGCCAAGAACTAGCGGGAGGTCGGAACATTCAGTACTTC; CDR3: CASSQELAGGRNIQYF
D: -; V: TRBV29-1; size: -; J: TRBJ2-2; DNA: TGCAGCGTTGAGGCGGACACCGGGGAGCTGTTTTTT; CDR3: CSVEADTGELFF
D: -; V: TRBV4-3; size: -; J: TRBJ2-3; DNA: TGCGCCAGCAGCCAAGACCGTCCTGGGGATACCACAGATACGCAGTATTTT; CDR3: CASSQDRPGDTTDTQYF
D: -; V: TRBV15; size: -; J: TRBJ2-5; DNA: TGTGCCACGCACCCGACAAGGCCAAACCAAGAGACCCAGTACTTC; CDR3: CATHPTRPNQETQYF
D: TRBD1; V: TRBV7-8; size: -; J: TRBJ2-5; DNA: TGTGCCAGCAGTCGAACGGTTACAGGGGATATGCCGGAGACCCAGTACTTC; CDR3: CASSRTVTGDMPETQYF
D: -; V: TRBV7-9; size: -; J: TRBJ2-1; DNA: TGTGCCAGCAGCCCATCCTATGTTGGAGATACGCAGTTCTTC; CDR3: CASSPSYVGDTQFF
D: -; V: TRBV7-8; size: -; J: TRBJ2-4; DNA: TGTGCCAGCAGCCCGGCGAGGCCGAGGATTGCCAAAAACATTCAGTACTTC; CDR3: CASSPARPRIAKNIQYF
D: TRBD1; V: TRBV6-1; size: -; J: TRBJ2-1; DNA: TGTGCCCGCACCCCATCTAGTGGGACAGGGGATTTGGATGAGCAGTTCTTC; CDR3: CARTPSSGTGDLDEQFF
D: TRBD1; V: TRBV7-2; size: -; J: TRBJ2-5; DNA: TGTGCCAGCAGCTTACCCTCCCTTGGACAGGGTCAAGAGACCCAGTACTTC; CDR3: CASSLPSLGQGQETQYF
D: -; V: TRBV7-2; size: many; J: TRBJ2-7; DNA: TGTGCCAGCAGCTTAGGCACCCAAGGAGGGCAGTACTTC; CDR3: CASSLGTQGGQYF
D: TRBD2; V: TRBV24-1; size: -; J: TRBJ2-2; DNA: TGTGCCACCCAATCCGGGACTAGGTTGACCGGGGAGCTGTTTTTT; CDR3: CATQSGTRLTGELFF
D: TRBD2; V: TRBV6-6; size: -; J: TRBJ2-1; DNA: TGTGCCAGCAGTGCCCCGGGACTAGCGGCAGAGCAGTTCTTC; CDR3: CASSAPGLAAEQFF
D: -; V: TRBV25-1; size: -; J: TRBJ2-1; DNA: TGTGCCAGCAGTGAGTCCCATGGAGGAAACAATGAGCAGTTCTTC; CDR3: CASSESHGGNNEQFF
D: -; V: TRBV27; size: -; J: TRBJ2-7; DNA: TGTGCCAGCAGTTGGGCAGCGCAATCCTACGAGCAGTACTTC; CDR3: CASSWAAQSYEQYF
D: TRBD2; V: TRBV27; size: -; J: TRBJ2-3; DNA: TGTGCCAGCAGTTCGGTAGCGGGGGGGCCTTGGGATACGCAGTATTTT; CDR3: CASSSVAGGPWDTQYF
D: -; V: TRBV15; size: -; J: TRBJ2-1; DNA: TGTGCCACCAGCAGCCAGACCAGGGGACGGACTGAGCAGTTCTTC; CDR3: CATSSQTRGRTEQFF
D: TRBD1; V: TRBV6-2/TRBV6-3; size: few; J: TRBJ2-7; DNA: TGTGCCAGCAGTCGGACAGGGGCCTCCTACGAGCAGTACTTC; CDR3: CASSRTGASYEQYF
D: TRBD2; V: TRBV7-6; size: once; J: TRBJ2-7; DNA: TGTGCCAGCAGCCCCCGACCTAGCGGGGGGGTCTACGAGCAGTACTTC; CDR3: CASSPRPSGGVYEQYF
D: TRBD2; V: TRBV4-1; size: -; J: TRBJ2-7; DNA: TGCGCCAGCAGCCAAGTTCCAGCGGGAGTGGCCTACGAGCAGTACTTC; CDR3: CASSQVPAGVAYEQYF
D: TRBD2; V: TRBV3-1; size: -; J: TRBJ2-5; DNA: TGTGCCAGCAGCCAAGGGACTAGCGTTTCGGAGACCCAGTACTTC; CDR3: CASSQGTSVSETQYF
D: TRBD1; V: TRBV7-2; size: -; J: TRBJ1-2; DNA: TGTGCCAGCATGCCCCCCAGGGGGGAGGGCTACACCTTC; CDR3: CASMPPRGEGYTF
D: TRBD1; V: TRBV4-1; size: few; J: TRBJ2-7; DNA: TGCGCCAGCAGCCACCGAGGGACAGTCGGCGTCTACGAGCAGTACTTC; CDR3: CASSHRGTVGVYEQYF
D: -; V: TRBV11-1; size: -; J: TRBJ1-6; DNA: TGTGCCAGCAGCTTCACAGGGTTGGGTTCACCCCTCCACTTT; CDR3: CASSFTGLGSPLHF
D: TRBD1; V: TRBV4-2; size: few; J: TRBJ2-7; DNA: TGTGCCAGCAGCCAGCGGGCAGGGGGAATCTACGAGCAGTACTTC; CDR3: CASSQRAGGIYEQYF
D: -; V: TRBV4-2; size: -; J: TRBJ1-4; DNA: TGTGCCAGCAGCCAAAGGGGGAGGAATGAAAAACTGTTTTTT; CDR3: CASSQRGRNEKLFF
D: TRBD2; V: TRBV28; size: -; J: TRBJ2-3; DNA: TGTGCCAGCTCGGTAGCGGGGTTAGTAGGTACGCAGTATTTT; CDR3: CASSVAGLVGTQYF
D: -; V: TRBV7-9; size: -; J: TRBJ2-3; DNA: TGTGCCAGCAGCTTAACCGGGACTCGGGATACGCAGTATTTT; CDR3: CASSLTGTRDTQYF
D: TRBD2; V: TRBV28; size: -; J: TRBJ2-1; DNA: TGTGCCAGCAGCCCCCAACTAGCGGGGGGTCGAGATGAGCAGTTCTTC; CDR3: CASSPQLAGGRDEQFF
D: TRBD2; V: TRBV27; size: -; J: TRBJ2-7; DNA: TGTGCCACCTCGTTACGGGAGGGATACGAGCAGTACTTC; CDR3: CATSLREGYEQYF
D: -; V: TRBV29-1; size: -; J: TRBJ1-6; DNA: TGCAGCGTTGGCGAGGGAGGGGATTCACCCCTCCACTTT; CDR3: CSVGEGGDSPLHF
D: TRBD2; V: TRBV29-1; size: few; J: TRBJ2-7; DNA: TGCAGCGTTATTAGCGGGAGTTCCTACGAGCAGTACTTC; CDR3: CSVISGSSYEQYF
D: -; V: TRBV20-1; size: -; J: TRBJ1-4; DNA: TGCAGTGCTAGAGCCCCCGGGCAGGCACCAGGGAAACTGTTTTTT; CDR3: CSARAPGQAPGKLFF
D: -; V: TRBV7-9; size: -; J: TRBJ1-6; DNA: TGTGCCAGCAGCGCCGGACAGAGGGCGAGCTCCTATAATTCACCCCTCCACTTT; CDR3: CASSAGQRASSYNSPLHF
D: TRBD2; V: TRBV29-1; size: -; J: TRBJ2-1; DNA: TGCAGCGTTGAAGGGACTAGCGGGAGATCGGGTAATGAGCAGTTCTTC; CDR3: CSVEGTSGRSGNEQFF
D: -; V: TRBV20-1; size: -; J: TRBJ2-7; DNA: TGCAGTGCTAGAGATAAAAGGCCCTACTCCTACGAGCAGTACTTC; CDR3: CSARDKRPYSYEQYF
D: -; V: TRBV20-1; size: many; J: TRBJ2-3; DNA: TGCAGTGCTAGAGATCAGGTGGGACTCCACACAGATACGCAGTATTTT; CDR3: CSARDQVGLHTDTQYF
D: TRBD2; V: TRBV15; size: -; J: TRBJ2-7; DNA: TGTGCCACCAGCAGAGGACTAGCGAACTCCTACGAGCAGTACTTC; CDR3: CATSRGLANSYEQYF
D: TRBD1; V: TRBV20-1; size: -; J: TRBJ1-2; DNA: TGCAGCCCAGGGGGCGACTATGGCTACACCTTC; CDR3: CSPGGDYGYTF
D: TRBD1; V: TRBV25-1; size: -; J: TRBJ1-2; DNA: TGTGCCGGCCTATCCGGGACAGGGGGCGCGGGTGGCTACACCTTC; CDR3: CAGLSGTGGAGGYTF
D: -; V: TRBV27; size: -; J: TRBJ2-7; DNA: TGTGCCAGCACATCAAGCCGCCCCCGGGGTGTTGGCGAGCAGTACTTC; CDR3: CASTSSRPRGVGEQYF
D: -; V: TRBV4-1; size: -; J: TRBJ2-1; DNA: TGCGCCAGCAGCCGAATATTGGAGGATCCGAACAATGAGCAGTTCTTC; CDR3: CASSRILEDPNNEQFF
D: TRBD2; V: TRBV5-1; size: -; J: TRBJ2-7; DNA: TGCGCCAGCAGCTTGGCTAGCGGGAGCGAGCAGTACTTC; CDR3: CASSLASGSEQYF
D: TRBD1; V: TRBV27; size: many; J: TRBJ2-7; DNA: TGTGCCAGCAGTCCGGGGACAGGGTTCTACGAGCAGTACTTC; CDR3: CASSPGTGFYEQYF
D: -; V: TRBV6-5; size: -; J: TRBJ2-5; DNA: TGTGCCAGCAGTTACTCGACCCTACGGGGGAGACAAGAGACCCAGTACTTC; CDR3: CASSYSTLRGRQETQYF
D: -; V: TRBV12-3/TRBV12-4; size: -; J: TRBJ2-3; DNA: TGTGCCAGCAGTTTATGGGGAATGGGTACGCAGTATTTT; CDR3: CASSLWGMGTQYF
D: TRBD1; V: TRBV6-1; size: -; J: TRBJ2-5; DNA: TGTGCCAGGAACCGGGACAGGTCCATTCAAGAGACCCAGTACTTC; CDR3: CARNRDRSIQETQYF
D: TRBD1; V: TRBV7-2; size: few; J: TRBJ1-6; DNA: TGTGCCAGCAGTTCCCCAGCCGGCAGGGGGCTTTATTCACCCCTCCACTTT; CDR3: CASSSPAGRGLYSPLHF
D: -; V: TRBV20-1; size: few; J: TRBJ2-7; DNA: TGCAGTGCGGGTCAGGGGAACTTCTACGAGCAGTACTTC; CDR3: CSAGQGNFYEQYF
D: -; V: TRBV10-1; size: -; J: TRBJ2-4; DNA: TGCGCCAGCAGTGAGTCGCGTGGTTTAGCGGCCAAAAACATTCAGTACTTC; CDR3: CASSESRGLAAKNIQYF